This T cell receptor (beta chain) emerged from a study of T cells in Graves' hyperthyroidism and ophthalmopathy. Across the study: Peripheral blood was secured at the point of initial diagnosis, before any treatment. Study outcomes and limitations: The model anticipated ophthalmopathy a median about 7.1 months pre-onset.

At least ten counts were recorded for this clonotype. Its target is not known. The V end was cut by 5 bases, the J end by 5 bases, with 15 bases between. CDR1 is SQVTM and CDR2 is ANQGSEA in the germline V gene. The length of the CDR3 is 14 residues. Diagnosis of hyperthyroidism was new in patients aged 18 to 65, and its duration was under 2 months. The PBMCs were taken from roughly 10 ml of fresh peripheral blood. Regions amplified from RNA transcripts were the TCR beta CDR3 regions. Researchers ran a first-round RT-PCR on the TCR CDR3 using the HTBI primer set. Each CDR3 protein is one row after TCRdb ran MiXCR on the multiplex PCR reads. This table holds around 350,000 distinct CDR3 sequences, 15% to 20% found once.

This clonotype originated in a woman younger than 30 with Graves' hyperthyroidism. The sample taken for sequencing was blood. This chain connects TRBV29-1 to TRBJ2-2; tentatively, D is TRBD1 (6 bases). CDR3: CSVQTGSRTGELFF. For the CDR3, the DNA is TGCAGCGTTCAAACAGGGAGTCGAACCGGGGAGCTGTTTTTT.